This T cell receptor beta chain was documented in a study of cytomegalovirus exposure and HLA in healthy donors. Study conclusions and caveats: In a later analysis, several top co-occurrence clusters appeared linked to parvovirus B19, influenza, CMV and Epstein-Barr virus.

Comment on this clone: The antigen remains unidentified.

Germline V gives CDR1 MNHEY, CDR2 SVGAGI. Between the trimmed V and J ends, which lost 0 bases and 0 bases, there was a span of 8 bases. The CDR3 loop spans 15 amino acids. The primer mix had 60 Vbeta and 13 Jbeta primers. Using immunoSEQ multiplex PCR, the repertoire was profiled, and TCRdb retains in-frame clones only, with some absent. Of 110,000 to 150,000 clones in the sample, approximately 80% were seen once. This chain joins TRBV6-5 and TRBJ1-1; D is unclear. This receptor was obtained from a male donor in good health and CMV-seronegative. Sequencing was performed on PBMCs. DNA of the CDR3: TGTGCCAGCAGTTACTCCTGGCGGTTGAACACTGAAGCTTTCTTT. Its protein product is CASSYSWRLNTEAFF.